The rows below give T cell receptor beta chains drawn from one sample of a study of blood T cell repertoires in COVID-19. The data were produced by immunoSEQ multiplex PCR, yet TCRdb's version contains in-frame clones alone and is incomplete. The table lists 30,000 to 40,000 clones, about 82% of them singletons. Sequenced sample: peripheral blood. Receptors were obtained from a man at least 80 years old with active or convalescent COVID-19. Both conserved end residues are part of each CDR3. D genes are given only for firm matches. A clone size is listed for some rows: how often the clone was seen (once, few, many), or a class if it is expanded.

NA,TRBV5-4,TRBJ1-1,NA,TGTGCCAGCAGCCAGCCAGGGGTCCTAAACACTGAAGCTTTCTTT,CASSQPGVLNTEAFF
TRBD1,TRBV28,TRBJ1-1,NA,TGTGCCAGCAGTTTAGAGGGGGCGCGAGGTGACACTGAAGCTTTCTTT,CASSLEGARGDTEAFF
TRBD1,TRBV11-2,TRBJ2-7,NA,TGTGCCAGCAGCCAAACAGGGGGCAGGTACGAGCAGTACTTC,CASSQTGGRYEQYF
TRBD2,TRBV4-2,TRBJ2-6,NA,TGTGCCAGCAGCCCCACTAGCGGTCCCCTCTCTGGGGCCAACGTCCTGACTTTC,CASSPTSGPLSGANVLTF
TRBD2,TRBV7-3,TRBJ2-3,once,TGTGCCAGCAGCCGAGCGGGGGGTTTTTCAGATACGCAGTATTTT,CASSRAGGFSDTQYF
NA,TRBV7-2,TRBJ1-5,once,TGTGCCAGCAGCTTGTACGGGACAAATAGCAATCAGCCCCAGCATTTT,CASSLYGTNSNQPQHF
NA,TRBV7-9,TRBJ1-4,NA,TGTGCCAGCACCAGGGACATTTCAGGGAGTGAAAAACTGTTTTTT,CASTRDISGSEKLFF
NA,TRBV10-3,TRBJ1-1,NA,TGTGCCATCAGCTCTGAAACTTATGAAGCTTTCTTT,CAISSETYEAFF
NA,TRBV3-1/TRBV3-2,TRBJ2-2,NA,TGTGCCAGCAGCCAAGGTTCAGGGGGGAAAGAGACCGGGGAGCTGTTTTTT,CASSQGSGGKETGELFF
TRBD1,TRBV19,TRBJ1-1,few,TGTGCCAGTAGTATAGAAGGGACAGCGAACACTGAAGCTTTCTTT,CASSIEGTANTEAFF
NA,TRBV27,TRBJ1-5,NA,TGTGCCAGCAGTCTTTCAGTGGCCGGGGGCAATCAGCCCCAGCATTTT,CASSLSVAGGNQPQHF
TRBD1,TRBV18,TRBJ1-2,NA,TGTGCCAGCTCACCACTGGAGTGGGACAGGGGGATGGCTGGCTACACCTTC,CASSPLEWDRGMAGYTF